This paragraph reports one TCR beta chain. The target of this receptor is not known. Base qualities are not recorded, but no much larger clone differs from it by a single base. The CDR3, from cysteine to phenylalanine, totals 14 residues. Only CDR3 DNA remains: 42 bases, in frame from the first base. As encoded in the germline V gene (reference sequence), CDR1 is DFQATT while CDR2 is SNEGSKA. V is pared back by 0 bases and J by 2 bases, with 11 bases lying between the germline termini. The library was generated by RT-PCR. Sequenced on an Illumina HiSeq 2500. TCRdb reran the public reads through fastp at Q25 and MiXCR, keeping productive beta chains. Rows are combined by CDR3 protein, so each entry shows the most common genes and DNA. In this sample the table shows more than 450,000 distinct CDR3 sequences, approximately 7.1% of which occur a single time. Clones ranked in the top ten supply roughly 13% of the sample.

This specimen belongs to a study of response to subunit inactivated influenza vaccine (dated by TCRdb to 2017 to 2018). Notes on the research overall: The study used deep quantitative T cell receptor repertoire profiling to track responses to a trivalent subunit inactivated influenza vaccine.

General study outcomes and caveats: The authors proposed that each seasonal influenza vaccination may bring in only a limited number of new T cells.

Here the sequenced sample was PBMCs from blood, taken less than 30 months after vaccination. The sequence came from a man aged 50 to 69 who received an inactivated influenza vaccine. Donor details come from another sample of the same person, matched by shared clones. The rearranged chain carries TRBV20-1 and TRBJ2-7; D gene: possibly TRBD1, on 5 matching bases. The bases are TGCAGTGCTAGAGATCTCAAGGGGCCCTACGAGCAGTACTTC. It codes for CSARDLKGPYEQYF.